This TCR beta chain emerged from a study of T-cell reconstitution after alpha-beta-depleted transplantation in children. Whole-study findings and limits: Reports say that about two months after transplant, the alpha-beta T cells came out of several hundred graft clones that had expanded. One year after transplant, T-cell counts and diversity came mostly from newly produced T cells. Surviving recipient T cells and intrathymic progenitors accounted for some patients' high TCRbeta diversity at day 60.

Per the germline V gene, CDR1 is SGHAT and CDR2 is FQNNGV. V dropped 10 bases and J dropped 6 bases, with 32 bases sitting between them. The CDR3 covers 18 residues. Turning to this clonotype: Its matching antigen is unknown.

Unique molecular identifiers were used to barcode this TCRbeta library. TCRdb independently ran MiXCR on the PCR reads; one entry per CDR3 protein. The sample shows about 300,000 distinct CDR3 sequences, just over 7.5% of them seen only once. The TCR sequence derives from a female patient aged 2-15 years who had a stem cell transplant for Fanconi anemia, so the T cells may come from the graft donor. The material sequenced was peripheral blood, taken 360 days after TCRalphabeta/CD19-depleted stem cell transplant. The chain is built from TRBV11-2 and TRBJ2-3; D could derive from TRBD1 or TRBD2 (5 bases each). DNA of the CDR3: TGTGCCACCCCTTCGATGATGGGGGTCGAACCCTCTACCGATACGCAGTATTTT. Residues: CATPSMMGVEPSTDTQYF.